This is a list of T cell receptor beta chains from one sample in a study of blood T cell repertoires in COVID-19. Sequencing used immunoSEQ multiplex PCR; TCRdb keeps in-frame clones, though not all of them. The profile covers under 300,000 clones, with over 75% appearing a single time and about 2% taken by the ten largest. Sequencing used peripheral blood. The receptors stem from a man under 40 who had recovered from COVID-19. The CDR3 runs from the conserved cysteine through the conserved F or W. A D gene is named only where the DNA matches it firmly. Not every row has a clone size; where given, it reads once, few, many or a size class.

clone_size	d_call	v_call	j_call	cdr3_nt	cdr3_aa
few	-	TRBV11-1	TRBJ1-4	TGTGCCAGCAGCTTGGGTGAGGCTGAAAAACTGTTTTTT	CASSLGEAEKLFF
-	-	TRBV28	TRBJ1-2	TGTGCCAGCAGTTTAGTGTTTCTGGCTCACTATGGCTACACCTTC	CASSLVFLAHYGYTF
few	TRBD1	TRBV19	TRBJ1-4	TGTGCCAGTTCCGACAGGGGACATTTTCCCGAAAAACTGTTTTTT	CASSDRGHFPEKLFF
-	-	TRBV6-5	TRBJ2-5	TGTGCCAGCAGTTCGAAGCCCGAGGTAGCGAGGACCCAGTACTTC	CASSSKPEVARTQYF
-	TRBD1	TRBV11-2	TRBJ1-2	TGTGCCAGCAGCTTAGGGGGACAGCGAGGTTATGGCTACACCTTC	CASSLGGQRGYGYTF
-	-	TRBV27	TRBJ2-1	TGTGCCAGCAGTTCACTAGTCCGTGGCTCCTACAATGAGCAGTTCTTC	CASSSLVRGSYNEQFF
-	-	TRBV7-3	TRBJ2-3	TGTGCCAGCAGCTTGGCACAGAAAGATACGCAGTATTTT	CASSLAQKDTQYF
-	TRBD1	TRBV7-2	TRBJ2-7	TGTGCCAGCAGCTTAGGACAGGGCTTCTACTACGAGCAGTACTTC	CASSLGQGFYYEQYF
once	TRBD2	TRBV29-1	TRBJ2-5	TGCAGCGTTGACGGTAGCGGGCAAGAGACCCAGTACTTC	CSVDGSGQETQYF
once	-	TRBV3-1/TRBV3-2	TRBJ1-1	TGTGCCAGCAGCCAAGTTGTTCGGCAGGGATCGGTGAACACTGAAGCTTTCTTT	CASSQVVRQGSVNTEAFF
-	-	TRBV7-8	TRBJ1-2	TGTGCCAGCAGCCACCGCGGTAGAGGACAGACCTCCTATGGCTACACCTTC	CASSHRGRGQTSYGYTF
-	TRBD1	TRBV18	TRBJ1-5	TGTGCCAGCTCACCGGACAGGGGAAGCAATCAGCCCCAGCATTTT	CASSPDRGSNQPQHF
-	-	TRBV27	TRBJ1-1	TGTGCCAGCATTCAGGGCAAGAACACTGAAGCTTTCTTT	CASIQGKNTEAFF
-	-	TRBV7-2	TRBJ2-2	TGTGCCAGCAGCTTACCAGGGGCCGGGGAGCTGTTTTTT	CASSLPGAGELFF
-	-	TRBV5-1	TRBJ1-3	TGCGCCAGCAGCTTGGCCGGGATGGAGGGAAACACCATATATTTT	CASSLAGMEGNTIYF
once	-	TRBV7-9	TRBJ1-1	TGTGCCAGCAGCTTAACTTCGGCGGACAAAGCTTTCTTT	CASSLTSADKAFF
-	-	TRBV19	TRBJ1-4	TGTGCCAGTTCAGACAGAACTCATAATGAAAAACTGTTTTTT	CASSDRTHNEKLFF
-	-	TRBV3-1/TRBV3-2	TRBJ1-2	TGTGCCAGCAGCCAAGCGATGAGAGCTAACTATGGCTACACCTTC	CASSQAMRANYGYTF
-	-	TRBV2	TRBJ2-7	TGTGCCAGCAGTGAATCCCTCGGGGGAAGCTTATTCTACGAGCAGTACTTC	CASSESLGGSLFYEQYF
-	TRBD2	TRBV5-6	TRBJ2-3	TGTGCCAGCACACGGGAGGACGTTTACACAGATACGCAGTATTTT	CASTREDVYTDTQYF
-	TRBD2	TRBV9	TRBJ2-2	TGTGCCAGCAGCGCAACTAGCGGGGGGGCTTACACCGGGGAGCTGTTTTTT	CASSATSGGAYTGELFF
-	-	TRBV19	TRBJ1-1	TGTGCCAGTAACTCGGGTATGAACACTGAAGCTTTCTTT	CASNSGMNTEAFF
-	-	TRBV18	TRBJ1-6	TGTGCCAGCTCACCAACAACAGGGCCTGGATCCTATAATTCACCCCTCCACTTT	CASSPTTGPGSYNSPLHF
-	-	TRBV6-6	TRBJ2-5	TGTGCCAGCAGTCGTGGACAGCAAGAGACCCAGTACTTC	CASSRGQQETQYF
-	TRBD1	TRBV15	TRBJ1-4	TGTGCCACCAGGAGGGGACAGGCATCAGGAAAACTGTTTTTT	CATRRGQASGKLFF
-	TRBD1	TRBV9	TRBJ1-4	TGTGCCAGCAGCGCAGGACCCGGGACAGGGGCGGTTGGTAATGAAAAACTGTTTTTT	CASSAGPGTGAVGNEKLFF
-	-	TRBV25-1	TRBJ2-3	TGTGCCAGCAGTGAGGGAGTGGTGGCCACAGATACGCAGTATTTT	CASSEGVVATDTQYF
-	-	TRBV21-1	TRBJ2-5	TGTGCCAGCCATCACAGGGGGACAGTTCAAGAGACCCAGTACTTC	CASHHRGTVQETQYF
few	-	TRBV27	TRBJ1-6	TGTGCCAGCAGTACAGGACAGTTAAATTCACCCCTCCACTTT	CASSTGQLNSPLHF
-	TRBD1	TRBV5-1	TRBJ2-5	TGCGCCAGCAGCTGGGGGACAGGGAGAGAGACCCAGTACTTC	CASSWGTGRETQYF
-	TRBD1	TRBV13	TRBJ2-7	TGTGCCAGCAGCTTACTGCAGGGGGACTACGAGCAGTACTTC	CASSLLQGDYEQYF
-	TRBD1	TRBV25-1	TRBJ1-1	TGTGCCAGCAGCGCCCTGGGACAGGGGGCGCGTACTGAAGCTTTCTTT	CASSALGQGARTEAFF
-	TRBD2	TRBV5-4	TRBJ2-5	TGTGCCAGCAGCCCCGGACTAGCGGAGAAAGAGACCCAGTACTTC	CASSPGLAEKETQYF
once	TRBD2	TRBV6-5	TRBJ2-5	TGTGCCAGCACCCCTAGCGGGGGCGTCCAAGAGACCCAGTACTTC	CASTPSGGVQETQYF
-	TRBD1	TRBV7-9	TRBJ1-6	TGTGCCAGCAGCTTGGGACAGGATAGGAATTCACCCCTCCACTTT	CASSLGQDRNSPLHF
few	TRBD1	TRBV9	TRBJ2-4	TGTGCCAGCAGCGTAAAGGGACAGGGTCACATTCAGTACTTC	CASSVKGQGHIQYF
once	TRBD1	TRBV2	TRBJ1-2	TGTGCCAGCATCGAGAACAGGGGGGCACTCTATGGCTACACCTTC	CASIENRGALYGYTF
-	-	TRBV19	TRBJ1-2	TGTGCCAGTAGTATAGGGAGGAGAACTAACTATGGCTACACCTTC	CASSIGRRTNYGYTF
-	TRBD2	TRBV6-4	TRBJ2-3	TGTGCCAGCAGTGGCCGGGGGGATTCAGATACGCAGTATTTT	CASSGRGDSDTQYF
-	-	TRBV2	TRBJ1-1	TGTGCCAGCAGTGCTTCCGGGAGGTGGGGCACTGAAGCTTTCTTT	CASSASGRWGTEAFF
once	-	TRBV7-2	TRBJ2-1	TGTGCCAGCAGCTTAGGATGGTCGGGTGAGCAGTTCTTC	CASSLGWSGEQFF
-	-	TRBV7-6	TRBJ2-7	TGTGCCAGCAGCTTAGCGAGAGGCGAGGTATACGAGCAGTACTTC	CASSLARGEVYEQYF
-	TRBD2	TRBV15	TRBJ2-1	TGTGCCACCAGCAGAGATGACGGGGGGGGCTCCTACAATGAGCAGTTCTTC	CATSRDDGGGSYNEQFF
-	-	TRBV18	TRBJ1-1	TGTGCCAGCTCCCAATCCCGGGGTACTGAAGCTTTCTTT	CASSQSRGTEAFF